Listed here are 24 T cell receptor beta chains from one sample, sequenced in a study of T-cell reconstitution after alpha-beta-depleted transplantation in children. For TCRbeta, the library was prepared with unique molecular identifiers. TCRdb analysed the PCR reads with MiXCR anew, one entry per CDR3 protein. Here the sample spans 250,000 to 350,000 distinct CDR3 sequences, 9.9% being singletons. This specimen consisted of PBMCs from the stem cell graft donor, obtained from the stem cell graft. Every receptor here comes from a human donor who donated a stem cell graft to a child with SCID.

J is TRBJ1-1 and V is TRBV10-2; tentative D call: TRBD1 (5 bases). CDR1 and CDR2 (germline): WSHSY, SAAADI. The V and J ends lost 3 bases and 4 bases respectively, with 18 bases between them. The CDR3 is 16 residues long. This chain's CDR3 is CASSDGGRVGSTEAFF. The CDR3 bases are TGCGCCAGCAGTGATGGGGGACGAGTTGGGAGCACTGAAGCTTTCTTT.

In its sample, this clonotype was seen many times. The rearrangement uses TRBV7-8 and TRBJ2-7, with 10 bases matching TRBD1. The CDR3 totals 15 residues. The germline V gene has CDR1 SGHVS and CDR2 FQNEAQ. V trimming: 5 bases; J trimming: 2 bases; junction bases outside the gene matches: 6. CDR3 amino acids: CASSARTGGTYEQYF. CDR3 in DNA: TGTGCCAGCAGCGCCCGGACAGGGGGAACCTACGAGCAGTACTTC.

The CDR3: CASSFDRGQPQHF. The CDR3 coding sequence is TGCGCCAGCAGCTTCGACAGGGGTCAGCCCCAGCATTTT. This chain links TRBV5-1 with TRBJ1-5; 8 bases fit TRBD1. The CDR3 extends over 13 amino acids. Trimming removed 2 bases from V and 6 bases from J; junction bases left unmatched: 1. Germline assignment: CDR1 SGHRS and CDR2 YFSETQ.

This clonotype was observed a few times. The rearrangement joins TRBV5-1 to TRBJ2-1, with TRBD2 matching over 11 bases. From germline, CDR1 is SGHRS and CDR2 YFSETQ. This CDR3 region has 16 residues. V gave up 4 bases and J gave up 9 bases; unmatched junction bases: 12. The CDR3 DNA sequence: TGCGCCAGCAGCGGACAGATAGCGGGGGGGGGCCCTGAGCAGTTCTTC. It is translated as CASSGQIAGGGPEQFF. Using reference TRBV5-1 and TRBJ2-1 for the parts outside the CDR3, the full variable domain is KAGVTQTPRYLIKTRGQQVTLSCSPISGHRSVSWYQQTPGQGLQFLFEYFSETQRNKGNFPGRFSGRQFSNSRSEMNVSTLELGDSALYLCASSGQIAGGGPEQFFGPGTRLTVL.

In this sample, this clonotype turned up a few times. The chain carries TRBV7-3 and TRBJ2-3, with 11 bases matching TRBD2. This CDR3 has 14 amino acids. Trimming removed 5 bases from V and 9 bases from J; junction bases left unmatched: 7. The germline CDR1 and CDR2 sequences are SGHTA and FQGTGA. Here the CDR3 DNA reads TGTGCCAGCAGCCCTAGCGGGGGGCTGGGGACGCAGTATTTT. Translated: CASSPSGGLGTQYF. Supplemented by reference TRBV7-3 and TRBJ2-3, the full variable domain reads GAGVSQTPSNKVTEKGKYVELRCDPISGHTALYWYRQSLGQGPEFLIYFQGTGAADDSGLPNDRFFAVRPEGSVSTLKIQRTERGDSAVYLCASSPSGGLGTQYFGPGTRLTVL.

The sample holds a few counts of this clonotype. The V gene is TRBV11-1, the J gene TRBJ2-4; 8 bases line up with TRBD1. CDR1 and CDR2 (germline): SGHAT, FQDESV (reference sequence). The V segment lost 5 bases and the J segment 9 bases; nucleotides outside the gene matches: 12. The CDR3 length is 15 residues. Written as DNA, the CDR3 is TGTGCCAGCAGCCCGAGGACAGGGACATCGGGCATTCAGTACTTC. Amino acid sequence: CASSPRTGTSGIQYF. The complete variable domain, with remaining parts taken from reference TRBV11-1 and TRBJ2-4, reads EAEVAQSPRYKITEKSQAVAFWCDPISGHATLYWYRQILGQGPELLVQFQDESVVDDSQLPKDRFSAERLKGVDSTLKIQPAELGDSAMYLCASSPRTGTSGIQYFGAGTRLSVL.

J is TRBJ1-2 and V is TRBV3-1; TRBD1 is a possible D gene (6 bases). This CDR3 is built from 12 residues. Germline-derived CDR1 and CDR2 are LGHDT and YNNKEL (reference sequence). The CDR3 bases are TGTGCTACGGGGGGCAGGGAGGGTGGCTACACCTTC. Protein sequence: CATGGREGGYTF.

CDR3 loop: CASSSWPTLSSLHF. CDR3 nucleotides: TGTGCCAGCAGCTCTTGGCCTACACTTTCCTCCCTCCACTTT. The gene calls are TRBV7-9 and TRBJ1-6; D call uncertain. The germline V gene encodes CDR1 SEHNR and CDR2 FQNEAQ (reference sequence). This CDR3 is built from 14 residues. With 4 bases removed from V and 14 bases from J, the gap between germline ends came to 18 bases.

V usage is TRBV7-2 and J usage is TRBJ2-3; possibly TRBD1 for D (5 bases). CDR3 size: 15 residues. Trimming removed 1 base at V and 6 bases at J, with 14 bases between. CDR1 and CDR2 (germline): SGHTA, FQGNSA. This chain's CDR3 is CASSLGTPRPDTQYF. The CDR3, as DNA: TGTGCCAGCAGCTTAGGGACACCTCGCCCGGATACGCAGTATTTT. The whole variable domain, filled in from reference TRBV7-2 and TRBJ2-3, reads GAGVSQSPSNKVTEKGKDVELRCDPISGHTALYWYRQSLGQGLEFLIYFQGNSAPDKSGLPSDRFSAERTGGSVSTLTIQRTQQEDSAVYLCASSLGTPRPDTQYFGPGTRLTVL.

V usage is TRBV5-1 and J usage is TRBJ2-7; maybe TRBD2 (5 bases). Germline V gives CDR1 SGHRS, CDR2 YFSETQ. This CDR3 region has 14 residues. V lost 4 bases and J 4 bases, leaving 15 bases between the germline ends. CDR3 amino acids: CASSKTGGRYEQYF. The CDR3 nucleotides are TGCGCCAGCAGCAAGACCGGAGGTCGGTACGAGCAGTACTTC.

This clonotype was detected many times. This rearrangement joins TRBV6-5 to TRBJ2-1; possibly TRBD2 for D (5 bases). V lost 5 bases, J lost 8 bases, and 10 bases lay in between. The CDR3 runs to 12 residues. Looked up from germline, CDR1 is MNHEY and CDR2 is SVGAGI. CDR3 DNA sequence: TGTGCCAGCAGTAACCCGGGATATGAGCAGTTCTTC. Its translation is CASSNPGYEQFF.

This chain joins TRBV10-3 and TRBJ2-3; possibly TRBD1 for D (6 bases). Trimming left V 6 bases short and J 2 bases short, with 12 bases between. The germline V gene has CDR1 ENHRY and CDR2 SYGVKD. The CDR3 consists of 14 residues. The DNA for the CDR3 is TGTGCCATCAGGATAGGGACAAACACAGATACGCAGTATTTT. Amino acids: CAIRIGTNTDTQYF.

This clonotype was seen at least ten times. This rearrangement joins TRBV12-3 or TRBV12-4 to TRBJ2-3; 9 positions agree with TRBD2. The CDR3 sequence is 15 residues long. The J segment lost 1 base and the V segment lost 4 bases, leaving 3 bases of the junction unmatched. The CDR3 protein is CASSSERGGTDTQYF. CDR3 coding DNA: TGTGCCAGCAGTTCCGAGCGGGGGGGCACAGATACGCAGTATTTT.

This clonotype occurred a few times. In nucleotides, the CDR3 is TGCGCCAGCAGCCCAGGACAGGCCCTCGGGGCAGATACGCAGTATTTT. It codes for CASSPGQALGADTQYF. This chain joins TRBV5-1 and TRBJ2-3, with 7 bases that match TRBD1. Trimming removed 4 bases from V and 4 bases from J; junction bases left unmatched: 12. CDR1 SGHRS and CDR2 YFSETQ come from the germline V gene. The CDR3 has 16 residues. The variable domain in full, completed from reference TRBV5-1 and TRBJ2-3, reads KAGVTQTPRYLIKTRGQQVTLSCSPISGHRSVSWYQQTPGQGLQFLFEYFSETQRNKGNFPGRFSGRQFSNSRSEMNVSTLELGDSALYLCASSPGQALGADTQYFGPGTRLTVL.

The chain couples TRBV10-3 to TRBJ1-5, with D unresolved. This CDR3 has 16 residues. Trimming pared 3 bases from V and 1 base from J, leaving 13 bases between. Germline V gene lookup returns CDR1 ENHRY and CDR2 SYGVKD. The CDR3 DNA follows: TGTGCCATCAGTGAAAAACCCGGAGGGAGCAATCAGCCCCAGCATTTT. Residues: CAISEKPGGSNQPQHF.

This clonotype was counted only a few times. V is TRBV7-3 and J is TRBJ2-3; TRBD1 matches 9 bases. This CDR3 comprises 16 residues. J gave up 4 bases and V 2 bases, and 7 bases lay outside the gene matches. The germline gives CDR1 SGHTA, CDR2 FQGTGA. The CDR3: CASSLGTGNGADTQYF. The CDR3 DNA is TGTGCCAGCAGCTTAGGGACAGGGAACGGAGCAGATACGCAGTATTTT.

This clonotype has only a few counts. The chain uses TRBV2 and TRBJ1-2; perhaps TRBD1 as D (5 bases). Germline V gene lookup returns CDR1 SNHLY and CDR2 FYNNEI. V was cut by 6 bases and J by 7 bases, with 12 bases left in between. The CDR3 has 12 residues. Here the CDR3 DNA reads TGTGCCAGCAGAGACCAGGGCCCTGGCTACACCTTC. Amino acid sequence: CASRDQGPGYTF. Complete variable domain (other parts from reference TRBV2 and TRBJ1-2): EPEVTQTPSHQVTQMGQEVILRCVPISNHLYFYWYRQILGQKVEFLVSFYNNEISEKSEIFDDQFSVERPDGSNFTLKIRSTKLEDSAMYFCASRDQGPGYTFGSGTRLTVV.

The chain carries TRBV5-1 and TRBJ1-3; D is undetermined. In germline, CDR1 is SGHRS, CDR2 YFSETQ. V was shortened by 4 bases and J by 0 bases, with 11 bases between the two germline ends. The CDR3 is 15 amino acids. The CDR3 reads CASSRGPSSGNTIYF. The CDR3 DNA is TGCGCCAGCAGCCGTGGTCCTAGCTCTGGAAACACCATATATTTT.

There are many counts of this clonotype. This rearrangement joins TRBV3-1 to TRBJ1-1; no definite D call. The length of the CDR3 is 12 residues. Germline V CDR1 and CDR2: LGHDT, YNNKEL (reference sequence). Trimming shortened V by 1 base and J by 1 base, and 1 base separated the two germline ends. The CDR3 region is CASSQGNTEAFF. DNA for the CDR3: TGTGCCAGCAGCCAAGGGAACACTGAAGCTTTCTTT.

The rearrangement uses TRBV10-2 and TRBJ2-5, with a weak D call TRBD1 (5 bases). The germline gives CDR1 WSHSY, CDR2 SAAADI. This CDR3 contains 13 residues. V lost 8 bases, J lost 2 bases, and 12 bases lay in between. CDR3 residues: CASLRKGQETQYF. The CDR3 region has the DNA TGCGCCAGCCTCCGCAAGGGGCAAGAGACCCAGTACTTC.

This clonotype was detected only a few times. The chain is built from TRBV6-1 and TRBJ1-1; D not certain. The germline V gene encodes CDR1 MNHNS and CDR2 SASEGT. The V end lost 6 bases, the J end lost 0 bases, and 11 bases lay between the germline ends. CDR3 size: 14 residues. CDR3 sequence reads: CASSPIPMNTEAFF. CDR3 nucleotide sequence: TGTGCCAGCAGCCCCATTCCCATGAACACTGAAGCTTTCTTT.

This clonotype was detected ten times or more. This chain connects TRBV20-1 to TRBJ2-2; no clear D. Trimming removed 3 bases from V and 4 bases from J, with 9 bases in between. The CDR3 sequence is 13 residues long. Per germline, CDR1 DFQATT and CDR2 SNEGSKA (reference sequence). CDR3 coding DNA: TGCAGTGCTAGTGGTCAGAGCACCGGGGAGCTGTTTTTT. The encoded protein is CSASGQSTGELFF.

In this sample, this clonotype turned up many times. The V gene is TRBV9, the J gene TRBJ2-1; D remains unclear. V lost 6 bases to trimming and J lost 6 bases, with 7 bases between them. The CDR3 length is 11 residues. Per the germline V gene, CDR1 is SGDLS and CDR2 is YYNGEE. CDR3 loop: CASKGINEQFF. The CDR3 DNA is TGTGCCAGCAAAGGGATCAATGAGCAGTTCTTC.

This clonotype was seen a few times. This chain links TRBV7-9 with TRBJ2-5; 9 nucleotides line up with TRBD1. CDR1 SEHNR and CDR2 FQNEAQ come from the germline V gene (reference sequence). The J segment lost 3 bases and the V segment lost 4 bases, leaving 3 bases of the junction unmatched. The CDR3 loop spans 14 amino acids. Here the CDR3 reads CASSSDRGKETQYF. Written as DNA, the CDR3 is TGTGCCAGCAGCTCGGACAGGGGAAAAGAGACCCAGTACTTC. The full variable domain, completed using reference TRBV7-9 and TRBJ2-5, is DTGVSQNPRHKITKRGQNVTFRCDPISEHNRLYWYRQTLGQGPEFLTYFQNEAQLEKSRLLSDRFSAERPKGSFSTLEIQRTEQGDSAMYLCASSSDRGKETQYFGPGTRLLVL.